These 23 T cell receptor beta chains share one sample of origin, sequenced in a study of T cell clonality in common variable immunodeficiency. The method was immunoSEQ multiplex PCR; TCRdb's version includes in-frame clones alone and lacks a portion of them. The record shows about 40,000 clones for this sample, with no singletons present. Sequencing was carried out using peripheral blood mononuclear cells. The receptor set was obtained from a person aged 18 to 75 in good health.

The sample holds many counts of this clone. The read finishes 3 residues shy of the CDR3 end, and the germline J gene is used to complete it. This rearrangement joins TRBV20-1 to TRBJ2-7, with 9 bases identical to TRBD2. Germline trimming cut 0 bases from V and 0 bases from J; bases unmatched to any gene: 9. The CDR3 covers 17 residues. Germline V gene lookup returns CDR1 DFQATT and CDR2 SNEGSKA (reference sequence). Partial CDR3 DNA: TGCAGTGCTAGAGATCTAAGGGCTAGCGGGGACTCCTACGAG. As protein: CSARDLRASGDSYE. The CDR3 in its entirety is CSARDLRASGDSYEQYF.

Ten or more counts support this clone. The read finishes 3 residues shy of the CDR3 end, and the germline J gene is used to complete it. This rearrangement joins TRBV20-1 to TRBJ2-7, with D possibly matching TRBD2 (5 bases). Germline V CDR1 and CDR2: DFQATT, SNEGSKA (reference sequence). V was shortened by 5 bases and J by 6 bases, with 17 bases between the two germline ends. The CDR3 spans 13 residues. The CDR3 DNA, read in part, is TGCAGTGCTCTGGACTCGCCCGAAGGCGAG. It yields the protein CSALDSPEGE. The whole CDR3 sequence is CSALDSPEGEQYF.

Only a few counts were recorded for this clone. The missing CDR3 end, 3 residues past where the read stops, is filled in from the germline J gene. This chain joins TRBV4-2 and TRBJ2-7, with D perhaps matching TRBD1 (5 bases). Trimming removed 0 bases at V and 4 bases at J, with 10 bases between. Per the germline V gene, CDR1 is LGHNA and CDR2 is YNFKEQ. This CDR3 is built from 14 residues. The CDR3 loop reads CASSQEGRGYEQYF. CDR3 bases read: TGTGCCAGCAGCCAAGAGGGTAGGGGTTACGAG.

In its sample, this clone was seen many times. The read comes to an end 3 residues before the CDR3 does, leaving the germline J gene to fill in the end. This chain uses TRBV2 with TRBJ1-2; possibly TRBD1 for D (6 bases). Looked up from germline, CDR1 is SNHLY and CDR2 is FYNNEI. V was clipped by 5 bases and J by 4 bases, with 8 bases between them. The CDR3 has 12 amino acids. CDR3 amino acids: CASSPRGYGYTF. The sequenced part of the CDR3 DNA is TGTGCCAGCAGTCCCAGGGGCTATGGC. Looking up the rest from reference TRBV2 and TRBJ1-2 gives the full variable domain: EPEVTQTPSHQVTQMGQEVILRCVPISNHLYFYWYRQILGQKVEFLVSFYNNEISEKSEIFDDQFSVERPDGSNFTLKIRSTKLEDSAMYFCASSPRGYGYTFGSGTRLTVV.

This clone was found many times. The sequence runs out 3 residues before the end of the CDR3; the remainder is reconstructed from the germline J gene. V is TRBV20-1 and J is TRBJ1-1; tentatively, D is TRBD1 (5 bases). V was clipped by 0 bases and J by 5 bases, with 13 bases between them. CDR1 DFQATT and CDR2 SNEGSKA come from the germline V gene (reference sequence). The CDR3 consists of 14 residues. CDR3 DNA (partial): TGCAGTGCTAGAGATATAAGGGGAAGGACTGAA. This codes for CSARDIRGRTE. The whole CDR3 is CSARDIRGRTEAFF.

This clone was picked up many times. The CDR3 loop reads CSVGDGTENTEAFF. CDR3 bases read: TGCAGCGTCGGCGACGGGACAGAGAACACTGAA. V is TRBV29-1 and J is TRBJ1-1, with 7 bases aligning to TRBD1. The read halts 3 residues ahead of the CDR3 end, with the missing end drawn from the germline J gene. CDR1 and CDR2 from the germline V gene are SQVTM and ANQGSEA. CDR3 length equals 14 residues. V lost 6 bases to trimming and J lost 1 base; unmatched junction nucleotides: 8.

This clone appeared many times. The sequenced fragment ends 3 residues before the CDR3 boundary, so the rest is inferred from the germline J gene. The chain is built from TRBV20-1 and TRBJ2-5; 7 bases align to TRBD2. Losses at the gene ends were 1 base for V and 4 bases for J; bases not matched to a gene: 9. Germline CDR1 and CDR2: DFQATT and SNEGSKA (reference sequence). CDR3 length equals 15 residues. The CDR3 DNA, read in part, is TGCAGTGCTAGAGTTGGACTAGGAGGCTTAGAGACC. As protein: CSARVGLGGLET. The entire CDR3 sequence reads CSARVGLGGLETQYF.

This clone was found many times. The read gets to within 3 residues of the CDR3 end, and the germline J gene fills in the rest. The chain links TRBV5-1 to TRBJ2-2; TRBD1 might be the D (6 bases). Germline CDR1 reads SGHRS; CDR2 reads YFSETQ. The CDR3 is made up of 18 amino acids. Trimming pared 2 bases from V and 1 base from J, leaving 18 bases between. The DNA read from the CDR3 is TGCGCCAGCAGCTTTCTTACAATGACAGGACTGAACACCGGGGAG. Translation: CASSFLTMTGLNTGE. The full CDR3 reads CASSFLTMTGLNTGELFF.

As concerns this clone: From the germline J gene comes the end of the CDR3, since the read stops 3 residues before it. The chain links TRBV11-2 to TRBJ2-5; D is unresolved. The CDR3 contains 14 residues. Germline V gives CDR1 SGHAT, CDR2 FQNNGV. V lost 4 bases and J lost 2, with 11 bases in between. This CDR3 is CASSYRNIQETQYF. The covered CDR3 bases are TGTGCCAGCAGCTACCGCAACATACAAGAGACC.

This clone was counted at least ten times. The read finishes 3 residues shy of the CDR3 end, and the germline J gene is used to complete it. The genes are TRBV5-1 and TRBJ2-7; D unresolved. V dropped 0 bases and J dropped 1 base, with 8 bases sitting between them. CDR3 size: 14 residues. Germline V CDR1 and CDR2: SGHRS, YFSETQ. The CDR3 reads CASSLVPPSYEQYF. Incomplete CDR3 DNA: TGCGCCAGCAGCTTGGTTCCTCCTTCCTACGAG.

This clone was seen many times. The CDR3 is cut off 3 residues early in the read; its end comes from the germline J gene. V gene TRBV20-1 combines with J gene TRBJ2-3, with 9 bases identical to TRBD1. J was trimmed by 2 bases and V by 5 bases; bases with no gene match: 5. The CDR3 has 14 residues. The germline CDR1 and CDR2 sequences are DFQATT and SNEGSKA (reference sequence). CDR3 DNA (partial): TGCAGTGCTTCCGGGACAGGGAACACAGATACG. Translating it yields CSASGTGNTDT. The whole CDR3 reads CSASGTGNTDTQYF.

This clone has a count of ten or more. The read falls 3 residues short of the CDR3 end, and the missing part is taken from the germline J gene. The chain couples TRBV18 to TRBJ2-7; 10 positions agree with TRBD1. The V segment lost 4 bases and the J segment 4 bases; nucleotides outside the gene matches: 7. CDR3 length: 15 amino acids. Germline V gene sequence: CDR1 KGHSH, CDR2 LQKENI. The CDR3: CASSLSPGQGYEQYF. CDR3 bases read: TGTGCCAGCTCACTTAGCCCGGGACAGGGGTACGAG. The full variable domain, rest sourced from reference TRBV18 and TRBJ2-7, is NAGVMQNPRHLVRRRGQEARLRCSPMKGHSHVYWYRQLPEEGLKFMVYLQKENIIDESGMPKERFSAEFPKEGPSILRIQQVVRGDSAAYFCASSLSPGQGYEQYFGPGTRLTVT.

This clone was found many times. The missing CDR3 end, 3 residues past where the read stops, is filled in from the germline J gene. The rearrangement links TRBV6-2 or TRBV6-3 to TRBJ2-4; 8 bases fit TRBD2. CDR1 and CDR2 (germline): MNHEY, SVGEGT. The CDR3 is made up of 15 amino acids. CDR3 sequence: CASNQREQPHLGQYF. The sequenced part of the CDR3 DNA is TGTGCCAGCAATCAGCGGGAGCAACCCCATCTCGGT.

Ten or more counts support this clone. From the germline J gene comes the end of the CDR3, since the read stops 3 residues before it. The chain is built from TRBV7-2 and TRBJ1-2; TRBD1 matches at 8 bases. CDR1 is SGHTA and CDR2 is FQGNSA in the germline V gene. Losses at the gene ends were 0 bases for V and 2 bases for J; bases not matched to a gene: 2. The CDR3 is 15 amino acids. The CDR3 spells CASSLASGGNYGYTF. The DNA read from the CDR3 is TGTGCCAGCAGCTTAGCCTCAGGGGGCAACTATGGC.

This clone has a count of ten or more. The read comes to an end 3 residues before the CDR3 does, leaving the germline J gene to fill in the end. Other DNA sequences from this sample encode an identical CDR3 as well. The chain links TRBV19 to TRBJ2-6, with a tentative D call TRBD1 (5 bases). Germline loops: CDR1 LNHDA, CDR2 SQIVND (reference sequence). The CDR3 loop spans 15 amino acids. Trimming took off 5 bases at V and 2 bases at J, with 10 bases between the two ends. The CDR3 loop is CASSFLRAGANVLTF. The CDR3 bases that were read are TGTGCCAGTAGTTTTCTCAGGGCTGGGGCCAACGTC. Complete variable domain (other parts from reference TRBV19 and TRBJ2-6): DGGITQSPKYLFRKEGQNVTLSCEQNLNHDAMYWYRQDPGQGLRLIYYSQIVNDFQKGDIAEGYSVSREKKESFPLTVTSAQKNPTAFYLCASSFLRAGANVLTFGAGSRLTVL.

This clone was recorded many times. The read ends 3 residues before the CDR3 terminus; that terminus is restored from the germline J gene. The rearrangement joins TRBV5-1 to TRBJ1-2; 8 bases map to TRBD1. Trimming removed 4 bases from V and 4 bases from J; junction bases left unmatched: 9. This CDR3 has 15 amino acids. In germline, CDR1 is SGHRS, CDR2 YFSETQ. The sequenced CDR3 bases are TGCGCCAGCAGCCCGGGCGGACAGGGCGGCTATGGC. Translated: CASSPGGQGGYG. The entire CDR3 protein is CASSPGGQGGYGYTF.

The part of the CDR3 DNA that was read is TGTGCCAGCAGCTTAGAAGGTAGCTCCTACGAC. The encoded protein is CASSLEGSSYD. The full CDR3 protein is CASSLEGSSYDYTF. The chain uses TRBV7-9 and TRBJ1-2; the D is unclear. The DNA ends 3 residues before the CDR3 does, and the rest of the CDR3 is filled in from the germline J gene. CDR3 length: 14 amino acids. Per the germline V gene, CDR1 is SEHNR and CDR2 is FQNEAQ (reference sequence).

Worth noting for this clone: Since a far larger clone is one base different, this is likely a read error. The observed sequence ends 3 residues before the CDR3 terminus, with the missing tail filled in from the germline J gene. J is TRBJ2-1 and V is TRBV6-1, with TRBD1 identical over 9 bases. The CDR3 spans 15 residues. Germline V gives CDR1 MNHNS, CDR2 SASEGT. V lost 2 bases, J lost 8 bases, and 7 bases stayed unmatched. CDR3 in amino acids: CASSERQGGPYEQFF. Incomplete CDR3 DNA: TGTGCCAGCAGTGAAAGACAGGGGGGACCCTATGAG.

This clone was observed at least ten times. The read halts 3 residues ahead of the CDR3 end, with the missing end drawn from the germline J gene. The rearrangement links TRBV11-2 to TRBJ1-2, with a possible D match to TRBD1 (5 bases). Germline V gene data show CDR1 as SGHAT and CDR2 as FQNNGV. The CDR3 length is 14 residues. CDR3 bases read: TGTGCCAGCAGCGCCCAGACAGTCGTCGCGTCC. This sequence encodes CASSAQTVVAS. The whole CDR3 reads CASSAQTVVASYTF.

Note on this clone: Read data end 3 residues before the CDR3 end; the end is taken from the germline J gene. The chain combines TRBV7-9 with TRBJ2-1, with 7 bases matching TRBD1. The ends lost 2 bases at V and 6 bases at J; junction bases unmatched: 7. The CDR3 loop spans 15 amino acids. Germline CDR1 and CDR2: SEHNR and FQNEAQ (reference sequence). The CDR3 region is CASSLTGVMANEQFF. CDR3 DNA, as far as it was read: TGTGCCAGCAGCTTAACAGGGGTTATGGCCAATGAG.

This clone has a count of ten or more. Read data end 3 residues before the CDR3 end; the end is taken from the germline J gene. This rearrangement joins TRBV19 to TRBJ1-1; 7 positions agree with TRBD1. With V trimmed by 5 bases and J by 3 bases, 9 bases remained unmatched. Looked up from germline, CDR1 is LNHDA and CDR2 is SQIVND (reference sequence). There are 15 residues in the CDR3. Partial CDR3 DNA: TGTGCCAGTAGTGCGCTCAGACAGGGTTACACTGAA. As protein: CASSALRQGYTE. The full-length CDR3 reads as CASSALRQGYTEAFF. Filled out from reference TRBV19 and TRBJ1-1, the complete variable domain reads DGGITQSPKYLFRKEGQNVTLSCEQNLNHDAMYWYRQDPGQGLRLIYYSQIVNDFQKGDIAEGYSVSREKKESFPLTVTSAQKNPTAFYLCASSALRQGYTEAFFGQGTRLTVV.

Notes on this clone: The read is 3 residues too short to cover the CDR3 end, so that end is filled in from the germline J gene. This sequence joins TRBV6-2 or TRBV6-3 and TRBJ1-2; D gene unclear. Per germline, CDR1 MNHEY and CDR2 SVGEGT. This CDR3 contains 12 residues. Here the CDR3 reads CASTQQDYDYTF. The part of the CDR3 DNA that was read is TGTGCCAGCACTCAACAAGATTACGAC.

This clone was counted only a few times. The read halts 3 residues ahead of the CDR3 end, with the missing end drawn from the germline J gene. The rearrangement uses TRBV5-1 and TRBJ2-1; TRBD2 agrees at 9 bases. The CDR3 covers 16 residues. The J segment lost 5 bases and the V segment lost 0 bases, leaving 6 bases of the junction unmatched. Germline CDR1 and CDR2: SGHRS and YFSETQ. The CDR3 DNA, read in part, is TGCGCCAGCAGCTTGGCCCCGACTAGCGGAAACAATGAG. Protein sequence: CASSLAPTSGNNE. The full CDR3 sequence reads CASSLAPTSGNNEQFF.